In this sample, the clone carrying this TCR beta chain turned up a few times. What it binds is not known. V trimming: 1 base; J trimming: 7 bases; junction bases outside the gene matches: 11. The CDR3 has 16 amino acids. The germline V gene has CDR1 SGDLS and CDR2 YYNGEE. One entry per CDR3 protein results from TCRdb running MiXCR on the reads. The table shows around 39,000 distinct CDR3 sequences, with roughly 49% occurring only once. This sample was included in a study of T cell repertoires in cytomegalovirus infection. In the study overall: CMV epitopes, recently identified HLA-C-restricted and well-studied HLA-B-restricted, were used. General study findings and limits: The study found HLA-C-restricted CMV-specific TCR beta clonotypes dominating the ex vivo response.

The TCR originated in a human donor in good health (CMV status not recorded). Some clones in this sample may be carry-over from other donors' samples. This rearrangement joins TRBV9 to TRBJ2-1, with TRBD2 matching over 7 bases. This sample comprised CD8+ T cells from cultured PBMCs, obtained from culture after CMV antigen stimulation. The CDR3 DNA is TGTGCCAGCAGCGTATATTTTCGGGGGAGGGATAATGAGCAGTTCTTC. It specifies CASSVYFRGRDNEQFF.